Detailed here is one TCR beta chain. The sample comes from a study of control samples from healthy donors and cancer patients. Generated by immunoSEQ multiplex PCR, the TCRdb table keeps only in-frame clones and is missing some. This table holds about 100,000 clones, roughly 89% found once. The sample was blood. The source is a human donor in good health. The donor label of this sample is uncertain.

The CDR3 DNA is TGTGCCAGCAGCCCAGGGGGAGGTTATGAAAAACTGTTTTTT. Translating it yields CASSPGGGYEKLFF. The V call is TRBV11-2, the J call TRBJ1-4, with 7 bases that match TRBD1. V lost 5 bases to trimming and J lost 6 bases; unmatched junction nucleotides: 6. This CDR3 has 14 residues. Germline loops: CDR1 SGHAT, CDR2 FQNNGV.